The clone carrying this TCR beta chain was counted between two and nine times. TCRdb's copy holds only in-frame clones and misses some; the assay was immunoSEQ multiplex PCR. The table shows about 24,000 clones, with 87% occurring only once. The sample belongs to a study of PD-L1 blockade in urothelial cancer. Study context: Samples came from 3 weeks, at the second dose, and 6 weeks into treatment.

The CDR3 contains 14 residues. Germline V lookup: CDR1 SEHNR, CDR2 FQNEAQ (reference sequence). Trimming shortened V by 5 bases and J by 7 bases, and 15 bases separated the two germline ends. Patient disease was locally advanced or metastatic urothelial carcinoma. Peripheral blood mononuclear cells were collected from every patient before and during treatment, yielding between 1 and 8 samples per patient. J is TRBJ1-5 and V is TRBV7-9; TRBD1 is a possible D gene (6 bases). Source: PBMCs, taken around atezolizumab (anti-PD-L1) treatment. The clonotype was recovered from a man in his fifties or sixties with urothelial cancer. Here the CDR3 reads CASSHTGPGQPQHF. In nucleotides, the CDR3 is TGTGCCAGCAGCCATACAGGGCCCGGACAGCCCCAGCATTTT.